These 21 T cell receptor beta chains came from one sample sequenced in a study of lymphopenia after photon versus proton radiotherapy. Sequenced by immunoSEQ multiplex PCR; TCRdb stores in-frame clones only, minus some. This table holds approximately 66,000 clones, approximately 86% found once. Here the sequenced sample was peripheral blood, taken from a patient treated with photon-based radiotherapy. These receptors were collected from a middle-aged man with gastric cancer.

A single count supports this clone. The chain carries TRBV5-1 and TRBJ2-3; possibly TRBD2 for D (5 bases). Germline CDR1 SGHRS, CDR2 YFSETQ. The CDR3 covers 17 residues. The V end was cut by 0 bases, the J end by 3 bases, with 17 bases between. In DNA, the CDR3 is TGCGCCAGCAGCTTGGGTGCCCCACGGAGGCCAACAGATACGCAGTATTTT. The encoded protein is CASSLGAPRRPTDTQYF.

This clone was seen just once. The V call is TRBV18, the J call TRBJ2-3; possibly TRBD2 for D (5 bases). Germline-derived CDR1 and CDR2 are KGHSH and LQKENI. V was pared by 3 bases and J by 0 bases, with 7 bases between. CDR3 length: 14 residues. The CDR3 spells CASSPEASTDTQYF. CDR3 nucleotides: TGTGCCAGCTCACCGGAGGCGAGCACAGATACGCAGTATTTT.

This clone showed up just a few times. The J gene is TRBJ1-1, the V gene TRBV19; 8 bases align to TRBD1. The CDR3 contains 13 residues. Germline values: CDR1 LNHDA, CDR2 SQIVND (reference sequence). The ends lost 6 bases at V and 5 bases at J; junction bases unmatched: 5. CDR3 protein: CASSHTGGTEAFF. The CDR3 DNA sequence: TGTGCCAGTAGCCACACAGGGGGAACTGAAGCTTTCTTT. The full variable domain, its missing parts supplied by reference TRBV19 and TRBJ1-1, is DGGITQSPKYLFRKEGQNVTLSCEQNLNHDAMYWYRQDPGQGLRLIYYSQIVNDFQKGDIAEGYSVSREKKESFPLTVTSAQKNPTAFYLCASSHTGGTEAFFGQGTRLTVV.

This sequence joins TRBV7-3 and TRBJ2-1; D not resolved. The germline gives CDR1 SGHTA, CDR2 FQGTGA. Trimming removed 5 bases at V and 0 bases at J, with 11 bases between. The CDR3 is made up of 15 amino acids. CDR3 sequence: CASSPRMTSYNEQFF. The CDR3 DNA sequence: TGTGCCAGCAGCCCCCGGATGACCTCCTACAATGAGCAGTTCTTC.

This clone has just one count. The CDR3: CASSSGQRVGQPQHF. The CDR3 region has the DNA TGTGCCAGCAGTTCAGGACAGAGGGTAGGTCAGCCCCAGCATTTT. This sequence joins TRBV27 and TRBJ1-5; maybe TRBD1 (6 bases). Trimming took off 4 bases at V and 6 bases at J, with 16 bases between the two ends. Germline CDR1 MNHEY, CDR2 SMNVEV (reference sequence). CDR3 size: 15 residues.

Points on this clone: Germline and junction disagree at one end, which may indicate a read error. The CDR3 reads CASSLGRETEELFF. CDR3 sequence (DNA): TGTGCTAGCAGCTTAGGGCGCGAAACGGAGGAGCTGTTTTTT. The gene calls are TRBV7-7 and TRBJ2-2; no reliable D call. The CDR3 is 14 amino acids. CDR1 SSHAT and CDR2 FNYEAQ come from the germline V gene (reference sequence).

J is TRBJ1-2 and V is TRBV7-3; 7 bases match TRBD1. Germline CDR1 and CDR2: SGHTA and FQGTGA. This CDR3 contains 14 residues. Trimming removed 1 base from V and 7 bases from J; junction bases left unmatched: 6. The CDR3 nucleotides read TGTGCCAGCAGCTTAAATCAGGGGGAGGTTGGCTACACCTTC. It is translated as CASSLNQGEVGYTF. Together with reference TRBV7-3 and TRBJ1-2, the CDR3 gives the full variable domain: GAGVSQTPSNKVTEKGKYVELRCDPISGHTALYWYRQSLGQGPEFLIYFQGTGAADDSGLPNDRFFAVRPEGSVSTLKIQRTERGDSAVYLCASSLNQGEVGYTFGSGTRLTVV.

The rearrangement uses TRBV19 and TRBJ1-1; 7 bases agree with TRBD1. CDR1 and CDR2 from the germline V gene are LNHDA and SQIVND (reference sequence). After removal of 6 bases from V and 0 bases from J, the junction contained 4 bases not matched to a gene. The CDR3 sequence is 14 residues long. CDR3 sequence reads: CASRPTGLNTEAFF. CDR3 DNA sequence: TGTGCCAGTAGGCCGACAGGGTTGAACACTGAAGCTTTCTTT.

The chain has TRBV7-6 and TRBJ2-6; TRBD1 or TRBD2 may be the D gene (5 bases each). The CDR3 has 19 amino acids. The V end lost 5 bases, the J end lost 0 bases, and 20 bases lay between the germline ends. Germline V gene lookup returns CDR1 SGHVS and CDR2 FNYEAQ. CDR3 bases: TGTGCCAGCAGCCCTAGCCCGGGACCGGATCTCTCTGGGGCCAACGTCCTGACTTTC. It encodes CASSPSPGPDLSGANVLTF.

Turning to this clone: The sample contains more than one DNA sequence encoding this CDR3. The chain combines TRBV4-2 with TRBJ2-5; TRBD2 matches 7 bases. Germline CDR1 LGHNA, CDR2 YNFKEQ. Germline trimming cut 0 bases from V and 5 bases from J; bases unmatched to any gene: 3. The CDR3 consists of 14 residues. CDR3 DNA sequence: TGTGCCAGCAGCCAAGAGGGGGGGGAGGAGACCCAGTACTTC. Translation: CASSQEGGEETQYF.

V usage is TRBV5-6 and J usage is TRBJ1-6; 9 bases fit TRBD1. The CDR3 is 15 amino acids. J gave up 12 bases and V 2 bases, and 9 bases lay outside the gene matches. Germline CDR1 reads SGHDT; CDR2 reads YYEEEE. CDR3 sequence (DNA): TGTGCCAGCAGCTTTCGGACAGGGGAGGAAGGACCCCTCCACTTT. This encodes CASSFRTGEEGPLHF.

This rearrangement joins TRBV7-9 to TRBJ1-6; 9 nucleotides line up with TRBD1. The germline V gene has CDR1 SEHNR and CDR2 FQNEAQ (reference sequence). J was trimmed by 11 bases and V by 6 bases; bases with no gene match: 8. The length of the CDR3 is 14 residues. The CDR3 DNA sequence: TGTGCCAGCAGACCGGGACAGGGAAGGACACCCCTCCACTTT. This codes for CASRPGQGRTPLHF.

The chain recombines TRBV5-6 with TRBJ1-2, with D unresolved. Trimming stripped 1 base from V and 1 base from J, with 2 bases between. The CDR3 sequence is 12 residues long. Germline V lookup: CDR1 SGHDT, CDR2 YYEEEE. CDR3 loop: CASSLFNYGYTF. The CDR3 DNA is TGTGCCAGCAGCTTGTTTAACTATGGCTACACCTTC.

This clone was seen once. V gene TRBV18 combines with J gene TRBJ2-7; TRBD2 matches at 7 bases. CDR1 is KGHSH, CDR2 LQKENI, per germline. The CDR3 is made up of 14 amino acids. V lost 3 bases, J lost 4 bases, and 6 bases stayed unmatched. The CDR3 protein is CASSPGGRSYEQYF. CDR3 DNA: TGTGCCAGCTCACCGGGGGGGAGGTCATACGAGCAGTACTTC.

The genes are TRBV5-8 and TRBJ2-2, with TRBD1 identical over 7 bases. With V trimmed by 4 bases and J by 7 bases, 19 bases remained unmatched. The CDR3 is made up of 18 amino acids. Germline V gives CDR1 SGHTS, CDR2 YDEGEE. The chain's CDR3 is CASSLNPGQRLLGGELFF. In DNA, the CDR3 is TGTGCCAGCAGCCTGAATCCGGGACAGAGACTCTTAGGCGGGGAGCTGTTTTTT.

The chain carries TRBV6-6 and TRBJ2-5, with TRBD2 as a possible D gene (6 bases). The V and J ends lost 8 bases and 6 bases respectively, with 16 bases between them. The CDR3 has 13 residues. Germline loops: CDR1 MNHNY, CDR2 SVGAGI (reference sequence). The CDR3 DNA is TGTGCCAGCGGTGTAAGGGGAGGAAAGACCCAGTACTTC. Residues: CASGVRGGKTQYF.

The chain employs TRBV6-1 and TRBJ1-4, with a possible D match to TRBD1 (6 bases). The CDR3 loop spans 14 amino acids. Trimming shortened V by 10 bases and J by 2 bases, and 14 bases separated the two germline ends. Germline V gives CDR1 MNHNS, CDR2 SASEGT. CDR3 sequence (DNA): TGTGCCACAACCTACAGGGAGACTAATGAAAAACTGTTTTTT. Translation gives CATTYRETNEKLFF.

The genes are TRBV7-6 and TRBJ1-4; D remains ambiguous. Germline CDR1 is SGHVS and CDR2 is FNYEAQ. Trimming took off 1 base at V and 5 bases at J, with 5 bases between the two ends. The CDR3 sequence is 13 residues long. The DNA for the CDR3 is TGTGCCAGCAGCTTAGGCCCAAATGAAAAACTGTTTTTT. This translates into CASSLGPNEKLFF.

The chain has TRBV29-1 and TRBJ2-5; no reliable D call. Germline CDR1 is SQVTM and CDR2 is ANQGSEA. The CDR3 has 13 residues. V was pared by 3 bases and J by 1 base, with 9 bases between. CDR3 protein: CSVEGSVQETQYF. The DNA for the CDR3 is TGCAGCGTTGAGGGGTCAGTCCAAGAGACCCAGTACTTC. Together with reference TRBV29-1 and TRBJ2-5, the CDR3 gives the full variable domain: SAVISQKPSRDICQRGTSLTIQCQVDSQVTMMFWYRQQPGQSLTLIATANQGSEATYESGFVIDKFPISRPNLTFSTLTVSNMSPEDSSIYLCSVEGSVQETQYFGPGTRLLVL.

The gene calls are TRBV5-1 and TRBJ2-6; D remains ambiguous. The V end was cut by 0 bases, the J end by 0 bases, with 7 bases between. This CDR3 has 16 amino acids. In germline, CDR1 is SGHRS, CDR2 YFSETQ. CDR3: CASSLAGFSGANVLTF. The CDR3 DNA sequence: TGCGCCAGCAGCTTGGCCGGGTTCTCTGGGGCCAACGTCCTGACTTTC.

In the case of this clone: Other DNA variants within this sample encode the same CDR3. The chain joins TRBV6-5 to TRBJ1-1, with D possibly being TRBD1 (5 bases). Trimming took off 3 bases at V and 4 bases at J, with 9 bases between the two ends. The CDR3 sequence is 13 residues long. CDR1 and CDR2 from the germline V gene are MNHEY and SVGAGI. CDR3 loop: CASSYGGGTEAFF. CDR3 DNA: TGTGCCAGCAGTTATGGGGGAGGCACTGAAGCTTTCTTT.